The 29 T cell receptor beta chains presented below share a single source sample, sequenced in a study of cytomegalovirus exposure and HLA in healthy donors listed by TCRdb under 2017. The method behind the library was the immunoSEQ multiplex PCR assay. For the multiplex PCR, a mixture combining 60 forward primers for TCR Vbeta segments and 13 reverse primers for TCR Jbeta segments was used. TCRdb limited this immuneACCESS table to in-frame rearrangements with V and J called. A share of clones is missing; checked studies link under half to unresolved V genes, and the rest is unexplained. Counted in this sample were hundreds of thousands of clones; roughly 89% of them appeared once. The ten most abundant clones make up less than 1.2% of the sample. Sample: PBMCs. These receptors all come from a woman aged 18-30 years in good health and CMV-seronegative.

Written as DNA, the CDR3 is TGTGCCAGCAGCTTAGATCAGACAGGGGGCGGGTACGAGCAGTACTTC. Translating it yields CASSLDQTGGGYEQYF. The chain couples TRBV11-2 to TRBJ2-7, with 10 positions matching TRBD1. The CDR3 is made up of 16 amino acids. CDR1 and CDR2 (germline): SGHAT, FQNNGV. After removal of 0 bases from V and 4 bases from J, the junction contained 6 bases not matched to a gene. Together with reference TRBV11-2 and TRBJ2-7, the CDR3 gives the full variable domain: EAGVAQSPRYKIIEKRQSVAFWCNPISGHATLYWYQQILGQGPKLLIQFQNNGVVDDSQLPKDRFSAERLKGVDSTLKIQPAKLEDSAVYLCASSLDQTGGGYEQYFGPGTRLTVT.

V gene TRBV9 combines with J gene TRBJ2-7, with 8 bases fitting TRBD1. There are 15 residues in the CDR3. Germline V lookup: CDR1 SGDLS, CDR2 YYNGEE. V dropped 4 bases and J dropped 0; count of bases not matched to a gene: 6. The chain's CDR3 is CASSIQGAASYEQYF. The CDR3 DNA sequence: TGTGCCAGCAGCATTCAGGGGGCTGCCTCCTACGAGCAGTACTTC.

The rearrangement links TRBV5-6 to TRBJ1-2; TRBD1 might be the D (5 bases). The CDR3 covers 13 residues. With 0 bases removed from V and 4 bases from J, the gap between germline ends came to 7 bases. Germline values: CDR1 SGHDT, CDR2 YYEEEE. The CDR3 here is CASSLAGLYGYTF. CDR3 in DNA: TGTGCCAGCAGCTTGGCAGGGCTCTATGGCTACACCTTC.

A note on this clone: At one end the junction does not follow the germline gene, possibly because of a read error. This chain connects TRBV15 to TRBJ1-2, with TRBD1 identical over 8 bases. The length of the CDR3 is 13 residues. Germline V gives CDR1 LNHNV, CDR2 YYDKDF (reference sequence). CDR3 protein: CATSYRQGYDYTF. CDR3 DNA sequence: TGTGCCACCAGCTATCGACAGGGGTATGACTACACCTTC.

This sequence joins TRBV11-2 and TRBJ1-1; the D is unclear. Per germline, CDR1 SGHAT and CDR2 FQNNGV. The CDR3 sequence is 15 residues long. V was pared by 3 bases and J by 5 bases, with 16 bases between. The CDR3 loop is CASSFRGQSSTEAFF. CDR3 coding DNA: TGTGCCAGCAGCTTTAGAGGCCAGTCATCGACTGAAGCTTTCTTT.

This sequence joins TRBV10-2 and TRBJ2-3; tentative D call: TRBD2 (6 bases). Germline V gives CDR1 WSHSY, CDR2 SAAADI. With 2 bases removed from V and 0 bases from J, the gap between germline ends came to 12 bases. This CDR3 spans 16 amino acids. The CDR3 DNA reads TGCGCCAGCAGTGAGGTATTAGCGGCTAGCACAGATACGCAGTATTTT. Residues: CASSEVLAASTDTQYF.

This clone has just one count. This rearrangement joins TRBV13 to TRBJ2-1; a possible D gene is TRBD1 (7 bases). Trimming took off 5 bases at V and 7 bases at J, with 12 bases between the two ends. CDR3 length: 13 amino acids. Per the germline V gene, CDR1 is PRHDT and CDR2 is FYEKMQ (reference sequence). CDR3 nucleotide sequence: TGTGCCAGCAGCCCCCCAGGGGGGAATGAGCAGTTCTTC. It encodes CASSPPGGNEQFF.

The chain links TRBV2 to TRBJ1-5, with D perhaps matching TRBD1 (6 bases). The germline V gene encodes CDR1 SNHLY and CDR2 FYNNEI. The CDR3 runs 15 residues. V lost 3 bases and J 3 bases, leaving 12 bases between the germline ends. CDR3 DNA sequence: TGTGCCAGCAGTGATCGGGGGGGCCCCAATCAGCCCCAGCATTTT. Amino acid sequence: CASSDRGGPNQPQHF.

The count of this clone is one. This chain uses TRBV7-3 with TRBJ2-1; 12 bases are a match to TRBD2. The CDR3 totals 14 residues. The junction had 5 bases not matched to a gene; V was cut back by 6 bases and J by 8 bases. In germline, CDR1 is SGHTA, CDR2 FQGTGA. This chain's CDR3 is CASSRLAGEHEQFF. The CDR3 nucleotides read TGTGCCAGCAGTAGACTAGCGGGAGAGCATGAGCAGTTCTTC.

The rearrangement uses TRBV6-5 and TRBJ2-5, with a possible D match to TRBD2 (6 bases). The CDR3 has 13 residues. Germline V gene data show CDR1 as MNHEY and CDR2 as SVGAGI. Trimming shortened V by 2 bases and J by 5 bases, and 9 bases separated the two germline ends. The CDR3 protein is CASSYVGGETQYF. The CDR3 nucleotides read TGTGCCAGCAGTTACGTTGGGGGGGAGACCCAGTACTTC.

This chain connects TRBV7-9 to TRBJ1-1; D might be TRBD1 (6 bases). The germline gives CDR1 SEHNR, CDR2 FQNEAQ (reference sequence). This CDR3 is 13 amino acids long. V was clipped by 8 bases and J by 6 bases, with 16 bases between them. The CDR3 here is CASGFGGASEAFF. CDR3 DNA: TGTGCCAGCGGGTTTGGGGGGGCCTCTGAAGCTTTCTTT.

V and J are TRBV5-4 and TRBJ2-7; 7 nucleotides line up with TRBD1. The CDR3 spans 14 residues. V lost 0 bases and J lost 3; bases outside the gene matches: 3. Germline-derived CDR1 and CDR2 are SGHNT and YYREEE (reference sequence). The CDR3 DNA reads TGTGCCAGCAGCTTGGAGGCAGGGGGCTACGAGCAGTACTTC. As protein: CASSLEAGGYEQYF. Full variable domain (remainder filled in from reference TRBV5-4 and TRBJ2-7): ETGVTQSPTHLIKTRGQQVTLRCSSQSGHNTVSWYQQALGQGPQFIFQYYREEENGRGNFPPRFSGLQFPNYSSELNVNALELDDSALYLCASSLEAGGYEQYFGPGTRLTVT.

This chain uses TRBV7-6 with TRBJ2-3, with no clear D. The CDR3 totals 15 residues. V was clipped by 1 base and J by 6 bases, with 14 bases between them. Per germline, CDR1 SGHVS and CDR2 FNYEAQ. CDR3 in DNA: TGTGCCAGCAGCTTAGGCGGCCACTTCTCTGATACGCAGTATTTT. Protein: CASSLGGHFSDTQYF.

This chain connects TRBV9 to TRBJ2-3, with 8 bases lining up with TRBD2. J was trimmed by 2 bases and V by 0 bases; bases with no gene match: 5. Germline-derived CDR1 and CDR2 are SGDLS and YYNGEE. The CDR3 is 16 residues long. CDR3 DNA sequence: TGTGCCAGCAGCGTAGAGGGCGGGGGGCCCACAGATACGCAGTATTTT. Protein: CASSVEGGGPTDTQYF. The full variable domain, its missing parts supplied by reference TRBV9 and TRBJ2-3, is DSGVTQTPKHLITATGQRVTLRCSPRSGDLSVYWYQQSLDQGLQFLIQYYNGEERAKGNILERFSAQQFPDLHSELNLSSLELGDSALYFCASSVEGGGPTDTQYFGPGTRLTVL.

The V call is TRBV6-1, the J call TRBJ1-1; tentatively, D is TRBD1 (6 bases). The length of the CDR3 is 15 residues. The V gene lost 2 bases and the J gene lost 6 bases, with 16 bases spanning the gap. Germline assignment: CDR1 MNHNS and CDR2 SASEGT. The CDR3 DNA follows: TGTGCCAGCAGTGAATACCCGAGACAGGCGCCTGAAGCTTTCTTT. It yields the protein CASSEYPRQAPEAFF.

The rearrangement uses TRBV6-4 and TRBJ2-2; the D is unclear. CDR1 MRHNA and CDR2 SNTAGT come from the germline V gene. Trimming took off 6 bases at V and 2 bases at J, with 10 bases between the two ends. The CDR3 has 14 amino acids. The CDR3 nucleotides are TGTGCCAGCAGAGCCATCCAAAACACCGGGGAGCTGTTTTTT. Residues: CASRAIQNTGELFF.

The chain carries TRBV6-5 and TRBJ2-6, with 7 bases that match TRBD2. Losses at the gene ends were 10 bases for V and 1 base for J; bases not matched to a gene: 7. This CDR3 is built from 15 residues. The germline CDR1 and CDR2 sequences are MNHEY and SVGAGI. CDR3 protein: CATWTGGSGANVLTF. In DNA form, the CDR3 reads TGTGCCACCTGGACGGGGGGTTCTGGGGCCAACGTCCTGACTTTC.

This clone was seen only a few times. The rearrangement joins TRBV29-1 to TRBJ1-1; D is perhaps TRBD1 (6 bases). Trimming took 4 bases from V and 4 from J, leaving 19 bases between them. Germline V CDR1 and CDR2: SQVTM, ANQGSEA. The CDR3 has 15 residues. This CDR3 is CSVVSGRGGPTEAFF. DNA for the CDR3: TGCAGCGTTGTATCCGGGAGGGGGGGGCCCACTGAAGCTTTCTTT.

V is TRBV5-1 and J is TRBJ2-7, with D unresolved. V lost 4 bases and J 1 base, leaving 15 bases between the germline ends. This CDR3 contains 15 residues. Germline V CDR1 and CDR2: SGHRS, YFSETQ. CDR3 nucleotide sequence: TGCGCCAGCAGCGACTTGACCCCTGGATCCTACGAGCAGTACTTC. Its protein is CASSDLTPGSYEQYF.

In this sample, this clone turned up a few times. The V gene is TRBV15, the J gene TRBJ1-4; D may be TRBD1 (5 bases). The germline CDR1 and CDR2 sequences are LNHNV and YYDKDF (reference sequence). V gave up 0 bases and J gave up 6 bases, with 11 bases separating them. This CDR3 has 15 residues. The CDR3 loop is CATSREQAGDEKLFF. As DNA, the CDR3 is TGTGCCACCAGCAGAGAACAGGCCGGCGATGAAAAACTGTTTTTT.

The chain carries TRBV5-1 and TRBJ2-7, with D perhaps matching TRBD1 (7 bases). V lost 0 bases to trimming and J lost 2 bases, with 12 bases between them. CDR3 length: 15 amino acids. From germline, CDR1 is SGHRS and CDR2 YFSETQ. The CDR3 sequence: CASSLAAGQTYEQYF. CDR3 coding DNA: TGCGCCAGCAGCTTGGCCGCGGGACAGACCTACGAGCAGTACTTC.

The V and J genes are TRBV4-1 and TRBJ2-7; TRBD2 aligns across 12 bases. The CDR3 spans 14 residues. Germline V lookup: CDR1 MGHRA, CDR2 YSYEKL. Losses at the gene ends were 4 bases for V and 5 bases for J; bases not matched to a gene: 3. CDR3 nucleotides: TGCGCCAGCAGCCTATCTAGCGGGAGGGACGAGCAGTACTTC. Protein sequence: CASSLSSGRDEQYF.

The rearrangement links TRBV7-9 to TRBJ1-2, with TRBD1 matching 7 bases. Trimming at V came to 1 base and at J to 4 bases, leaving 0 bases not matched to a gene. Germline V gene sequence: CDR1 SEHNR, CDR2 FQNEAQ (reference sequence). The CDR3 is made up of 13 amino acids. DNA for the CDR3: TGTGCCAGCAGCTTAGGACAGGGCTATGGCTACACCTTC. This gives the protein CASSLGQGYGYTF.

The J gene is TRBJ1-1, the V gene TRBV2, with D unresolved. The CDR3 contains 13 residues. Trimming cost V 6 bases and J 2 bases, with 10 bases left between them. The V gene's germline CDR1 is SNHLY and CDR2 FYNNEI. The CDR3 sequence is CASRADFNTEAFF. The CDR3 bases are TGTGCCAGCAGGGCAGATTTTAACACTGAAGCTTTCTTT.

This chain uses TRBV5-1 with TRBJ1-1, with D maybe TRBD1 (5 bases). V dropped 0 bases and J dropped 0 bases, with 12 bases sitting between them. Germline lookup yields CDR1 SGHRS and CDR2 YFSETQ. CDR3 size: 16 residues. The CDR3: CASSLGWGDLNTEAFF. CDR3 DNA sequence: TGCGCCAGCAGCTTGGGCTGGGGGGACCTGAACACTGAAGCTTTCTTT.

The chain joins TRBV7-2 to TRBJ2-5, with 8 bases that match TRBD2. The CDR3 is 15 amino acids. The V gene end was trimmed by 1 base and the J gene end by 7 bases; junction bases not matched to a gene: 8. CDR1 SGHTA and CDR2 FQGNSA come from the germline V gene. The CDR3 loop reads CASSLVAGGPGTQYF. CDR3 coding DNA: TGTGCCAGCAGCTTAGTTGCGGGGGGCCCAGGGACCCAGTACTTC.

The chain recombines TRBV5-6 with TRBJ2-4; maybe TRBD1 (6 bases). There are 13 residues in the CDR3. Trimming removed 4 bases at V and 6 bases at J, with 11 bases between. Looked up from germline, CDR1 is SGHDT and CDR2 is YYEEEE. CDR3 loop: CASSEQGANIQYF. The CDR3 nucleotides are TGTGCCAGCAGCGAACAGGGTGCAAACATTCAGTACTTC.

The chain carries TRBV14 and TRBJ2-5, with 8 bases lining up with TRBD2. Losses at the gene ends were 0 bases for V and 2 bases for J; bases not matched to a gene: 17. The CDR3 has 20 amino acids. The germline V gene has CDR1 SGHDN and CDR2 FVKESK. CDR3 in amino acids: CASSQDGWRGARILQETQYF. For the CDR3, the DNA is TGTGCCAGCAGCCAAGACGGGTGGCGGGGGGCACGCATACTTCAAGAGACCCAGTACTTC.

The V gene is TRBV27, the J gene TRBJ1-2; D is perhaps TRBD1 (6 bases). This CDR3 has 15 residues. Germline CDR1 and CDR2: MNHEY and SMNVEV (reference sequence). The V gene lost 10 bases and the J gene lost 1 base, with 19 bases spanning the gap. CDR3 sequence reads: CATFQQGKNNYGYTF. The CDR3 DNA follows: TGTGCCACCTTCCAACAGGGAAAGAATAACTATGGCTACACCTTC.